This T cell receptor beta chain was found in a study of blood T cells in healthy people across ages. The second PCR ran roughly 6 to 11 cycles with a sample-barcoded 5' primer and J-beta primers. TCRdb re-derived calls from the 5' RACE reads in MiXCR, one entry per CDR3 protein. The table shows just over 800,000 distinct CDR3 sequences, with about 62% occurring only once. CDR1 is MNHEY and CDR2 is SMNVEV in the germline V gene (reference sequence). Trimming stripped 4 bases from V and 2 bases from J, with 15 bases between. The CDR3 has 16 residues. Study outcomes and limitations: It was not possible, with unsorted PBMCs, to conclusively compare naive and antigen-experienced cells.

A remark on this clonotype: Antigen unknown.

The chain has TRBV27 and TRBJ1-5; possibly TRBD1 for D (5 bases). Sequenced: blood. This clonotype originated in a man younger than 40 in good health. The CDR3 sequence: CASSSAGTSGNQPQHF. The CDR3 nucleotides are TGTGCCAGCAGTTCTGCAGGGACCTCAGGCAATCAGCCCCAGCATTTT.